Listed below are T cell receptor beta chains from one sample, sequenced in a study of blood T cells in healthy people across ages. TCRdb re-analysed the 5' RACE reads in MiXCR, keeping a single row per CDR3 protein. This table holds about 1,500,000 distinct CDR3 sequences, about 40% found once. The specimen sequenced was blood. The origin of the receptors is a woman aged 18-30 years in good health. The CDR3 runs from the conserved cysteine through the conserved F or W. A D gene is named only where the DNA matches it firmly. Only part of the rows carry a size: once, few, many, or a class if the clone is expanded.

j_call d_call clone_size v_call cdr3_nt cdr3_aa
TRBJ1-2 - - TRBV9 TGTGCCAGCAGCGTATGGGGCGGATCCTATGGCTACACCTTC CASSVWGGSYGYTF
TRBJ2-7 TRBD2 - TRBV7-2 TGTGCCAGCAGCCTCCGTGGACTAGACTCAAGCGAGCAGTACTTC CASSLRGLDSSEQYF
TRBJ2-7 - once TRBV20-1 TGCAGTGCTAGAGATCGAGGCGGGACCAGCTCCTACGAGCAGTACTTC CSARDRGGTSSYEQYF
TRBJ2-2 - - TRBV9 TGTGCCAGCAGCCCGATAGCCGCTTCGAACACCGGGGAGCTGTTTTTT CASSPIAASNTGELFF
TRBJ2-1 - few TRBV7-2 TGTGCCAGCAGTAGGATGGTGGTACCGACCTACAATGAGCAGTTCTTC CASSRMVVPTYNEQFF
TRBJ1-4 TRBD1 - TRBV5-5 TGTGCCAGCAGCCCCCGGGACAGGGTCAATGAAAAACTGTTTTTT CASSPRDRVNEKLFF
TRBJ1-4 TRBD1 few TRBV6-5 TGTGCCAGCAGTTACGACAGGGTGTGGGCAACTAATGAAAAACTGTTTTTT CASSYDRVWATNEKLFF
TRBJ2-7 TRBD2 - TRBV11-2 TGTGCCAGCAATACGATGTGGGGGGGAAACGAGCAGTACTTC CASNTMWGGNEQYF
TRBJ2-1 - once TRBV3-1 TGTGCCAGCAGCCAAAGGGACTCCAACCTGGGAGATGAGCAGTTCTTC CASSQRDSNLGDEQFF
TRBJ2-2 - few TRBV11-2 TGTGCCAGCAGCTTAGGCTCTGGAACCGGGGAGCTGTTTTTT CASSLGSGTGELFF
TRBJ2-7 TRBD2 - TRBV5-1 TGCGCCAGCAGCTTGGTTCCGGGAGGGGGCTCCTACGAGCAGTACTTC CASSLVPGGGSYEQYF
TRBJ2-3 TRBD2 - TRBV2 TGTGCCAGCAGAGTACCTAGCGGGAGGGACACAGATACGCAGTATTTT CASRVPSGRDTDTQYF
TRBJ2-1 TRBD2 - TRBV12-3/TRBV12-4 TGTGCCAGCAGTTTTAGGCTAGCGGGGGGGCCCAATGAGCAGTTCTTC CASSFRLAGGPNEQFF
TRBJ2-7 - - TRBV6-5 TGTGCCAGCAGTTACTCCCTTAGCTCCTACAATGAGCAGTACTTC CASSYSLSSYNEQYF